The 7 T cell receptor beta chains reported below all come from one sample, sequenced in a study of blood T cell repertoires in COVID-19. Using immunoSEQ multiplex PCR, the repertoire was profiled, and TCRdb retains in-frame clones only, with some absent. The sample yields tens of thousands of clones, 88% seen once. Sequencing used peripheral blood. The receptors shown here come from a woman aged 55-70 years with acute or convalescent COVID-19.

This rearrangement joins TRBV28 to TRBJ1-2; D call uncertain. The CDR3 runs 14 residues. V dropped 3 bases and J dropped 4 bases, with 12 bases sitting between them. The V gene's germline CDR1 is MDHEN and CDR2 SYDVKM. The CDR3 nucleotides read TGTGCCAGCAGTTTTAGGAGGGCGGTCTATGGCTACACCTTC. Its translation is CASSFRRAVYGYTF.

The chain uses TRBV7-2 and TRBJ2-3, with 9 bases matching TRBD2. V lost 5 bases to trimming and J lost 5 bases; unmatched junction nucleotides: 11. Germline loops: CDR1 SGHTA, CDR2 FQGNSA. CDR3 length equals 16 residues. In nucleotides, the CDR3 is TGTGCCAGCAGCCCCCTTGGCGGGAGGGCCGGAGATACGCAGTATTTT. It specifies CASSPLGGRAGDTQYF. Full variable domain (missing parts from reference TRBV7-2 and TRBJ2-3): GAGVSQSPSNKVTEKGKDVELRCDPISGHTALYWYRQSLGQGLEFLIYFQGNSAPDKSGLPSDRFSAERTGGSVSTLTIQRTQQEDSAVYLCASSPLGGRAGDTQYFGPGTRLTVL.

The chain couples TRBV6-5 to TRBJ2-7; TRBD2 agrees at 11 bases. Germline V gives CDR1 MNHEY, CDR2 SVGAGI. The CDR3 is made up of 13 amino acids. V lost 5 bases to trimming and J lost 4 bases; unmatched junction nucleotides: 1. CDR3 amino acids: CASSLAGGYEQYV. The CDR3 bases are TGTGCCAGCAGTCTAGCGGGGGGATACGAGCAGTACGTC.

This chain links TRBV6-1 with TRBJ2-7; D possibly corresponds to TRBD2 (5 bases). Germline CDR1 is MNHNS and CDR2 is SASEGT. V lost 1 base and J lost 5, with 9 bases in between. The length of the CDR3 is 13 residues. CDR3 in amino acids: CASSEVAGDEQYV. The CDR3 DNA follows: TGTGCCAGCAGTGAAGTGGCCGGGGACGAGCAGTACGTC.

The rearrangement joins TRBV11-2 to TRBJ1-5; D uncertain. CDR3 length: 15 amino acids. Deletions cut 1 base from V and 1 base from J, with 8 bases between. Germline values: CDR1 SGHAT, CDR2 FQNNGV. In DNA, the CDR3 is TGTGCCAGCAGCTTAGGGGCAGGAAGCAATCAGCCCCAGCATTTT. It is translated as CASSLGAGSNQPQHF.

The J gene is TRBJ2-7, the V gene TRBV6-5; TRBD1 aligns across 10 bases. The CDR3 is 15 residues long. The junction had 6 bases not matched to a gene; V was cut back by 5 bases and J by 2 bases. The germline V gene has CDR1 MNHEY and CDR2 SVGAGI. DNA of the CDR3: TGTGCCAGCAGTCCCGGGACAGGGGTACCCTACGAGCAGTACGTC. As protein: CASSPGTGVPYEQYV.

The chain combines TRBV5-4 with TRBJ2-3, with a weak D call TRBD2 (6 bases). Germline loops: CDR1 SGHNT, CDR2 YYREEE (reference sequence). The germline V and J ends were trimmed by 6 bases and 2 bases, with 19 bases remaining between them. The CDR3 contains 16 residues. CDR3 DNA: TGTGCCAGCACCCTTAGGAGCGGGCGATACACAGATACGCAGTATTTT. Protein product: CASTLRSGRYTDTQYF.